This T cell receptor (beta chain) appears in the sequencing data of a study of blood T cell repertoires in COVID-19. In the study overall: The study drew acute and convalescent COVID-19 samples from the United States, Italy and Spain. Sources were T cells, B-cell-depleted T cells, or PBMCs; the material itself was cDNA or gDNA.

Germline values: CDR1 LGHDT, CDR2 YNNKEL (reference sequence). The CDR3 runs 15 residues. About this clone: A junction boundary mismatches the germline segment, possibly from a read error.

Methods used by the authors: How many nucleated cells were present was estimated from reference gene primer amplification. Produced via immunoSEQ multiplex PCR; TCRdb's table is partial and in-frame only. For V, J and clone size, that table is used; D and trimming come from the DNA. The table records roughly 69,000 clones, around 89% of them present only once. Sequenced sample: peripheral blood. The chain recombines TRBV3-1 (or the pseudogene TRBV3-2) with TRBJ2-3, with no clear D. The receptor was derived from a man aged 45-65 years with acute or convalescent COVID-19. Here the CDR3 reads CASSEDARGTDTQYF. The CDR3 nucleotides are TGTGCCAGCAGCGAAGACGCCCGGGGCACAGATACGCAGTATTTT.